A selection of T cell receptor beta chains follows, all from one sample in a study of vaccination effects on CD4 cells after COVID-19. TCRdb's table, derived via immunoSEQ multiplex PCR, lists solely in-frame clones and lacks some. The profile covers 65,000 to 95,000 clones, with roughly 73% appearing a single time and more than 0.95% taken by the ten largest. For these receptors, no antigen is known. This specimen was CD4+ T cells from PBMCs cultured with HCoV-OC43 spike peptides, taken after COVID-19 vaccination. The receptors here all came from a human donor who received a COVID-19 vaccine. CDR3s include the opening cysteine and the closing phenylalanine or tryptophan. A D gene is named only where the DNA matches it firmly. For some rows the clone size is stated as once, few or many, or as a class when expanded; others skip it.

v_call	j_call	clone_size	d_call	cdr3_aa	cdr3_nt
TRBV7-3	TRBJ1-1	few	.	CASSLGRNTEAFF	TGTGCCAGCAGCTTAGGGAGGAACACTGAAGCTTTCTTT
TRBV18	TRBJ2-3	.	.	CASSPVSGASTDTQYF	TGTGCCAGCTCACCAGTGAGCGGCGCTAGCACAGATACGCAGTATTTT
TRBV5-5	TRBJ1-5	.	.	CASSLSQSSNQPQHF	TGTGCCAGCAGCTTGAGTCAGAGTAGCAATCAGCCCCAGCATTTT
TRBV14	TRBJ1-5	.	.	CASSQGESQPQHF	TGTGCCAGCAGCCAAGGGGAAAGTCAGCCCCAGCATTTT
TRBV12-3/TRBV12-4	TRBJ1-2	.	.	CASSLGGGYTF	TGTGCCAGCAGTTTAGGCGGTGGCTACACCTTC
TRBV5-1	TRBJ2-1	few	TRBD2	CASSLTSGPYNEQFF	TGCGCCAGCAGCTTGACTAGCGGGCCTTACAATGAGCAGTTCTTC
TRBV12-3/TRBV12-4	TRBJ1-1	.	.	CASSFRRPEAFF	TGTGCCAGCAGTTTTAGGAGACCTGAAGCTTTCTTT
TRBV4-1	TRBJ1-5	.	.	CASSQTPGNPNQPQHF	TGCGCCAGCAGCCAAACCCCGGGAAATCCTAATCAGCCCCAGCATTTT
TRBV5-1	TRBJ2-3	few	.	CASSLDWATDTQYF	TGCGCCAGCAGCCTCGATTGGGCTACAGATACGCAGTATTTT
TRBV2	TRBJ1-3	.	.	CASSVEQASSGNTIYF	TGTGCCAGCAGTGTAGAACAGGCCTCCTCTGGAAACACCATATATTTT
TRBV6-5	TRBJ2-2	.	TRBD1	CASYPAGGTGELFF	TGTGCCAGCTACCCCGCAGGGGGCACCGGGGAGCTGTTTTTT
TRBV6-5	TRBJ1-4	.	.	CASARGNEKLFF	TGTGCCAGCGCCAGGGGTAATGAAAAACTGTTTTTT
TRBV6-6	TRBJ1-2	.	.	CASHPTGTQNYGYTF	TGTGCCAGCCATCCCACCGGGACACAAAACTATGGCTACACCTTC
TRBV5-1	TRBJ1-5	.	TRBD1	CASSLETGGRQPQHF	TGCGCCAGCAGCTTGGAGACAGGGGGGCGTCAGCCCCAGCATTTT
TRBV7-3	TRBJ2-3	.	.	CASSPSLLSTDTQYF	TGTGCCAGCAGCCCCAGTCTCTTAAGCACAGATACGCAGTATTTT
TRBV2	TRBJ1-2	once	.	CASSEIAGRSLGYTF	TGTGCCAGCAGTGAAATCGCAGGTCGGAGTCTTGGCTACACCTTC
TRBV24-1	TRBJ2-3	.	.	CATSDLGREKRDTQYF	TGTGCCACCAGTGATTTGGGGCGGGAAAAGCGAGATACGCAGTATTTT
TRBV5-1	TRBJ2-2	.	TRBD1	CASSLGQGVGELFF	TGCGCCAGCAGCTTGGGACAGGGTGTCGGGGAGCTGTTTTTT
TRBV7-8	TRBJ2-5	.	TRBD2	CASSPLGGGTETQYF	TGTGCCAGCAGCCCGCTAGGCGGGGGTACAGAGACCCAGTACTTC
TRBV5-1	TRBJ1-1	.	.	CASSLTRDTEAFF	TGCGCCAGCAGCTTGACAAGGGACACTGAAGCTTTCTTT
TRBV2	TRBJ1-2	.	.	CASSEERTGSYTF	TGTGCCAGCAGTGAAGAAAGGACGGGAAGCTACACCTTC
TRBV5-1	TRBJ2-2	.	TRBD1	CASSSMDRVIFTGELFF	TGCGCCAGCAGCTCCATGGACAGGGTCATCTTCACCGGGGAGCTGTTTTTT
TRBV7-8	TRBJ1-4	.	TRBD1	CASSSRDSPFEEKLFF	TGTGCCAGCAGCTCCCGGGACAGCCCTTTCGAAGAAAAACTGTTTTTT
TRBV7-2	TRBJ2-1	.	TRBD2	CASSYGSVAGVEQFF	TGTGCCAGCAGCTACGGTTCCGTAGCGGGGGTGGAGCAGTTCTTC
TRBV6-5	TRBJ1-2	.	.	CASSYSKGSYGYTF	TGTGCCAGCAGTTACTCGAAGGGCAGCTATGGCTACACCTTC
TRBV30	TRBJ2-2	once	.	CAWSIRGPRELFF	TGTGCCTGGAGTATTCGGGGACCCCGGGAGCTGTTTTTT
TRBV19	TRBJ1-3	few	.	CASRFRSGNTIYF	TGTGCCAGTAGGTTCCGATCTGGAAACACCATATATTTT
TRBV7-9	TRBJ2-2	.	TRBD2	CASTLAGGNTGELFF	TGTGCCAGCACCTTAGCGGGGGGGAACACCGGGGAGCTGTTTTTT
TRBV6-6	TRBJ1-5	.	.	CASSYRVGGNQPQHF	TGTGCCAGCAGTTACCGCGTTGGGGGCAATCAGCCCCAGCATTTT
TRBV5-5	TRBJ1-5	.	.	CASSPIAGELQPQHF	TGTGCCAGCAGCCCGATAGCGGGGGAACTTCAGCCCCAGCATTTT
TRBV2	TRBJ1-3	.	.	CASSLQVLGNTIYF	TGTGCCAGCAGTCTCCAGGTACTCGGAAACACCATATATTTT
TRBV27	TRBJ1-4	.	TRBD1	CASSRTGEGTNEKLFF	TGTGCCAGCAGCCGAACAGGGGAAGGGACTAATGAAAAACTGTTTTTT
TRBV20-1	TRBJ1-2	once	.	CSASSRILDYGYTF	TGCAGTGCTAGTTCACGGATTCTGGACTATGGCTACACCTTC
TRBV6-5	TRBJ1-5	few	.	CASESGGGNQPQHF	TGTGCCAGCGAGTCGGGGGGCGGCAATCAGCCCCAGCATTTT
TRBV6-5	TRBJ1-2	.	.	CASSLELGQGGGYTF	TGTGCCAGCAGTCTCGAATTGGGGCAGGGCGGTGGCTACACCTTC
TRBV6-5	TRBJ1-5	.	.	CASWYDGNQPQHF	TGTGCCAGCTGGTATGATGGAAATCAGCCCCAGCATTTT
TRBV21-1	TRBJ2-3	.	.	CASSRGTGIIVPYF	TGTGCCAGCAGCAGGGGGACAGGGATTATTGTGCCGTATTTT
TRBV4-2	TRBJ2-2	.	.	CASSQVSTGELFF	TGTGCCAGCAGCCAAGTTTCCACCGGGGAGCTGTTTTTT
TRBV24-1	TRBJ1-1	.	.	CATRESGPHTEAFF	TGTGCCACCAGAGAATCAGGACCCCACACTGAAGCTTTCTTT
TRBV5-1	TRBJ1-1	.	.	CASSITTSGGTEAFF	TGCGCCAGCAGCATAACGACATCGGGGGGGACTGAAGCTTTCTTT
TRBV2	TRBJ2-2	few	TRBD1	CASSEDRRQNTGELFF	TGTGCCAGCTCCGAGGACAGGAGACAAAACACCGGGGAGCTGTTTTTT
TRBV7-8	TRBJ2-2	.	.	CASSLHREKNTGELFF	TGTGCCAGCAGCTTACACAGGGAAAAGAACACCGGGGAGCTGTTTTTT
TRBV30	TRBJ2-5	.	TRBD2	CAWSVQRGVLETQYF	TGTGCCTGGAGTGTCCAGCGGGGGGTCCTAGAGACCCAGTACTTC
TRBV30	TRBJ1-3	.	.	CAWRQFGGGHSGNTIYF	TGTGCCTGGAGACAATTCGGGGGGGGCCACTCTGGAAACACCATATATTTT
TRBV4-1	TRBJ2-6	.	.	CASSQPGSFAVLTF	TGCGCCAGCAGCCAGCCGGGATCCTTCGCCGTCCTGACTTTC
TRBV5-1	TRBJ1-1	.	.	CASSLAAGTTEAFF	TGCGCCAGCAGCTTGGCGGCAGGAACCACTGAAGCTTTCTTT
TRBV10-3	TRBJ2-3	.	TRBD2	CAISATAGASTDTQYF	TGTGCCATCAGTGCTACAGCGGGGGCCAGCACAGATACGCAGTATTTT
TRBV7-2	TRBJ2-1	.	.	CASSFPGRLNEQFF	TGTGCCAGCAGCTTTCCGGGGCGCTTAAATGAGCAGTTCTTC
TRBV29-1	TRBJ2-2	.	.	CSVDRANTGELFF	TGCAGCGTTGACAGGGCTAACACCGGGGAGCTGTTTTTT
TRBV7-8	TRBJ2-3	.	.	CASSPRTSSTDTQYF	TGTGCCAGCAGCCCGCGGACTTCTAGCACAGATACGCAGTATTTT
TRBV5-1	TRBJ1-1	.	.	CASSPQTANPGAFF	TGCGCCAGCAGCCCCCAGACAGCTAATCCCGGGGCTTTCTTT
TRBV5-6	TRBJ2-6	.	.	CASTTSSGANVLTF	TGTGCCAGCACCACCAGCTCTGGGGCCAACGTCCTGACTTTC
TRBV4-3	TRBJ1-6	few	.	CASSYSGLDNSPLHF	TGCGCCAGCAGTTATTCGGGGCTCGATAATTCACCCCTCCACTTT
TRBV2	TRBJ1-5	.	TRBD1	CASSRVGQGDHQPQHF	TGTGCCAGCAGCAGGGTGGGACAGGGTGACCATCAGCCCCAGCATTTT
TRBV18	TRBJ2-2	.	.	CASSPYAGSNTGELFF	TGTGCCAGCTCACCATACGCAGGGTCTAACACCGGGGAGCTGTTTTTT